This T cell receptor beta chain stems from a study of shared clonotypes between healthy human individuals. Germline values: CDR1 SGHTA, CDR2 FQGTGA. The CDR3 is made up of 13 amino acids. The junction had 5 bases not matched to a gene; V was cut back by 4 bases and J by 6 bases. Sequencing used immunoSEQ multiplex PCR; TCRdb keeps in-frame clones, though not all of them. Of 2 million to 3 million clones listed, roughly 93% were seen once; the top ten hold roughly 0.39%. This clonotype was obtained from a young man in good health. Some clones in this sample may be carry-over from other donors' samples. Sample: naive CD4+ T cells from PBMCs. Described subset: CD45RA+ positively selected. This rearrangement joins TRBV7-3 to TRBJ2-7, with 8 positions matching TRBD1. The CDR3 loop is CASSSQGASEQYF. The DNA for the CDR3 is TGTGCCAGCAGCTCCCAGGGGGCCAGCGAGCAGTACTTC.